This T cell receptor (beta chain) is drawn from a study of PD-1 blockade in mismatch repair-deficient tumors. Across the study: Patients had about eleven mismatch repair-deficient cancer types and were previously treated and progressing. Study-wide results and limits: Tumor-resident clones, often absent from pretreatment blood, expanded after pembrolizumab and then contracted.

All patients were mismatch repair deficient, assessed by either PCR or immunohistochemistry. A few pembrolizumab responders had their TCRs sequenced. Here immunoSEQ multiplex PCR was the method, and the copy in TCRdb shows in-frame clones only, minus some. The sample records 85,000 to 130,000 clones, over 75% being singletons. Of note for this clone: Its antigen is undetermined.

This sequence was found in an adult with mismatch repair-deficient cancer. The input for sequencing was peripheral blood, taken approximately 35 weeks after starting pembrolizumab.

The CDR3 loop is CASSETGQVNQPQHF. DNA of the CDR3: TGTGCCAGTAGTGAGACGGGACAGGTGAATCAGCCCCAGCATTTT. This chain links TRBV19 with TRBJ1-5, with TRBD1 identical over 8 bases. The germline V gene encodes CDR1 LNHDA and CDR2 SQIVND (reference sequence). CDR3 size: 15 residues. The ends lost 5 bases at V and 4 bases at J; junction bases unmatched: 7.